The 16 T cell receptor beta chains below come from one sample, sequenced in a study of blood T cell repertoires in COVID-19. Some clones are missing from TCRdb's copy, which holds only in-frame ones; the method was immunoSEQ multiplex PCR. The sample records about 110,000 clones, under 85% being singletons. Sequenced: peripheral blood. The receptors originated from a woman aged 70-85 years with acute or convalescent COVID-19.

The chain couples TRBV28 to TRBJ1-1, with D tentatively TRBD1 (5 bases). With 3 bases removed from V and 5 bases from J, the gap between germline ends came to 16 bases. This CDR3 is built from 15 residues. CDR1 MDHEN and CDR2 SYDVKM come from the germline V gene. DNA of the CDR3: TGTGCCAGCAGTTTTTTCGGTCAGGGTTATACTGAAGCTTTCTTT. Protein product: CASSFFGQGYTEAFF.

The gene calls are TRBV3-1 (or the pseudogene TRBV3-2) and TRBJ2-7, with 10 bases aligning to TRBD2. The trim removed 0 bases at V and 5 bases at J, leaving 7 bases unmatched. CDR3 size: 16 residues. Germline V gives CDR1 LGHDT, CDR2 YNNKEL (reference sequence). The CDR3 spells CASSQEASGRTHEQYF. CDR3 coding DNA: TGTGCCAGCAGCCAAGAGGCTAGCGGGAGAACCCACGAGCAGTACTTC.

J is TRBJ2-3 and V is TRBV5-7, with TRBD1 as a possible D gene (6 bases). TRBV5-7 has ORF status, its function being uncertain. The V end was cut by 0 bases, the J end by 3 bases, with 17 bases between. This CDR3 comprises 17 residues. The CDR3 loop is CASSLEGRGLGTDTQYF. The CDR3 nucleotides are TGTGCCAGCAGCTTGGAGGGCAGGGGATTAGGGACAGATACGCAGTATTTT.

CDR3 sequence reads: CASSLGGLQSYNEQFF. In DNA, the CDR3 is TGTGCCAGCAGCTTAGGGGGGCTTCAGTCCTACAATGAGCAGTTCTTC. The chain employs TRBV11-3 and TRBJ2-1; D perhaps matches TRBD1 (6 bases). V lost 1 base to trimming and J lost 1 base, with 11 bases between them. CDR3 length: 16 amino acids. CDR1 and CDR2 (germline): SGHNT, YENEEA.

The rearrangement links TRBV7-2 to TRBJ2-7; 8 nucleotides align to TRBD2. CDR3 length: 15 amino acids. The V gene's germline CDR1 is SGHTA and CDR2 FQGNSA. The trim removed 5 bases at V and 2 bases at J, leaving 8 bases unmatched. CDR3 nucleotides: TGTGCCAGCAGCCCCACCAAGCGGGGGACCTACGAGCAGTACTTC. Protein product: CASSPTKRGTYEQYF. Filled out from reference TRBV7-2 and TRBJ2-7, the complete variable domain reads GAGVSQSPSNKVTEKGKDVELRCDPISGHTALYWYRQSLGQGLEFLIYFQGNSAPDKSGLPSDRFSAERTGGSVSTLTIQRTQQEDSAVYLCASSPTKRGTYEQYFGPGTRLTVT.

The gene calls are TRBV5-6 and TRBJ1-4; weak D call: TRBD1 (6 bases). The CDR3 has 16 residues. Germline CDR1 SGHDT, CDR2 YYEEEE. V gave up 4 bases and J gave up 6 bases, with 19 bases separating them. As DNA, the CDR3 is TGTGCCAGCAGCCCATGGGGCGCAGGGGTATATGAAAAACTGTTTTTT. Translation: CASSPWGAGVYEKLFF.

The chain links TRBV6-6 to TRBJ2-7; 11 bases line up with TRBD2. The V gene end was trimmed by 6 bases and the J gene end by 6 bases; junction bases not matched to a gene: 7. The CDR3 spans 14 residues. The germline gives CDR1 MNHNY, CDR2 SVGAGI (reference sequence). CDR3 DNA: TGTGCCAGCAGCATAGCGGGAGGGTCTGCCGAGCAGTACTTC. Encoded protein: CASSIAGGSAEQYF.

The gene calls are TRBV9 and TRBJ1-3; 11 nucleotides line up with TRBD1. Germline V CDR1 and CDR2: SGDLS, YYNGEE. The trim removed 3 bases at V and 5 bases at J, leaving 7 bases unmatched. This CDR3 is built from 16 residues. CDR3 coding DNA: TGTGCCAGCAGCGAGAGGACAGGGGGCGGAAGAAACACCATATATTTT. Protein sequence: CASSERTGGGRNTIYF.

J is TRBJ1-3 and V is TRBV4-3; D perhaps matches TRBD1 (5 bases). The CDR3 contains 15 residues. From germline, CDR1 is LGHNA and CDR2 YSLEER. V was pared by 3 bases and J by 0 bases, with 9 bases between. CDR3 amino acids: CASSQTANSGNTIYF. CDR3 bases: TGCGCCAGCAGCCAGACAGCCAACTCTGGAAACACCATATATTTT.

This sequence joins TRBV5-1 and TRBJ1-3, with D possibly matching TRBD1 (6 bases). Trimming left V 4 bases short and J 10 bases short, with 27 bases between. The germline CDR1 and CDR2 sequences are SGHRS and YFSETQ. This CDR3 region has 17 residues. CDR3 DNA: TGCGCCAGCAGCCCCTATTTTGAAGGGGGAACGGCGAGGACCATATATTTT. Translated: CASSPYFEGGTARTIYF.

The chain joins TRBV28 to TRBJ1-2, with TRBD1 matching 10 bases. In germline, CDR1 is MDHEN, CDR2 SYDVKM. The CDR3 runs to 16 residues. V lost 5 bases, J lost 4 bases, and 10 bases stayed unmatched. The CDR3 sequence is CASSLLTTGGRYGYTF. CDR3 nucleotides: TGTGCCAGCAGTCTTTTAACGACAGGGGGCCGCTATGGCTACACCTTC.

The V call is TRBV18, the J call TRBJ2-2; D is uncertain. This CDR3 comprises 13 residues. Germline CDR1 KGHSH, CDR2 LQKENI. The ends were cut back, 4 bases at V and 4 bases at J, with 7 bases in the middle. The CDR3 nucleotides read TGTGCCAGCTCACGATACAGCACCGGGGAGCTGTTTTTT. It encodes CASSRYSTGELFF. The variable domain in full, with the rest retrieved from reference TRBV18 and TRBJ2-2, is NAGVMQNPRHLVRRRGQEARLRCSPMKGHSHVYWYRQLPEEGLKFMVYLQKENIIDESGMPKERFSAEFPKEGPSILRIQQVVRGDSAAYFCASSRYSTGELFFGEGSRLTVL.

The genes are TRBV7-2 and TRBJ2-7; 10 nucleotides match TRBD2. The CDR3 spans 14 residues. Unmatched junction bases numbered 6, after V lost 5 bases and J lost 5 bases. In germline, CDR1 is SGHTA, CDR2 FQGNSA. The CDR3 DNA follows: TGTGCCAGCAGCATAGTAGCGGGGGGCCACGAGCAGTACGTC. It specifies CASSIVAGGHEQYV.

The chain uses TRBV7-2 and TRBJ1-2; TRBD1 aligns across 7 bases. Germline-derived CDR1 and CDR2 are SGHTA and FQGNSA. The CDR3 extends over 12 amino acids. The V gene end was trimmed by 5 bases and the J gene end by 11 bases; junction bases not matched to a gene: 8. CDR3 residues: CASSPDRERYTF. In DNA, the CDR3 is TGTGCCAGCAGCCCCGACAGGGAGAGGTACACCTTC. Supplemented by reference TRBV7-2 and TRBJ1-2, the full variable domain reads GAGVSQSPSNKVTEKGKDVELRCDPISGHTALYWYRQSLGQGLEFLIYFQGNSAPDKSGLPSDRFSAERTGGSVSTLTIQRTQQEDSAVYLCASSPDRERYTFGSGTRLTVV.

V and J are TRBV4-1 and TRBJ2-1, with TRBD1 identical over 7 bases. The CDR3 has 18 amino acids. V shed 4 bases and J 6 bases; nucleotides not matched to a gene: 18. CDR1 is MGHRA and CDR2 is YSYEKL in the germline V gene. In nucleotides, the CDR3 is TGCGCCAGCAGCCGCTGGCTTACGGGACAGAAGGCATCCAATGAGCAGTTCTTC. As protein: CASSRWLTGQKASNEQFF.

CDR3 in amino acids: CASSESTGGPGNTIYF. CDR3 nucleotide sequence: TGTGCCAGCAGTGAATCTACAGGGGGCCCTGGAAACACCATATATTTT. The V gene is TRBV6-1, the J gene TRBJ1-3; 9 nucleotides line up with TRBD1. V lost 2 bases to trimming and J lost 2 bases; unmatched junction nucleotides: 4. Germline-derived CDR1 and CDR2 are MNHNS and SASEGT. The CDR3 covers 16 residues.